A single sample is the source of the 24 T cell receptor beta chains below, sequenced in a study of T cells in Graves' hyperthyroidism and ophthalmopathy. There were TCR beta CDR3 regions amplified from RNA transcripts. The HTBI set primed first-round TCR CDR3 RT-PCR. TCRdb called the multiplex PCR reads again in MiXCR, with one record for every CDR3 protein. The sample holds 600,000 to 900,000 distinct CDR3 sequences, about 17% seen once. The sample consisted of blood. The source is a man aged 18 to 35 with Graves' hyperthyroidism.

This clonotype appeared a few times. The chain is built from TRBV30 and TRBJ2-2; D is unclear. This CDR3 has 13 residues. Germline loops: CDR1 GTSNPN, CDR2 SVGIG (reference sequence). Trimming pared 4 bases from V and 7 bases from J, leaving 13 bases between. The CDR3 loop is CAWNPSTGGELFF. The CDR3 coding sequence is TGTGCCTGGAACCCCAGCACGGGCGGGGAGCTGTTTTTT.

The chain has TRBV20-1 and TRBJ2-5; 8 bases line up with TRBD2. J was trimmed by 2 bases and V by 5 bases; bases with no gene match: 10. Germline V CDR1 and CDR2: DFQATT, SNEGSKA (reference sequence). This CDR3 spans 15 amino acids. The DNA for the CDR3 is TGCAGTGCTCAACTGGCGGGAGGCGAGCAAGAGACCCAGTACTTC. Its protein is CSAQLAGGEQETQYF.

This clonotype was recorded once. The chain has TRBV19 and TRBJ1-6, with 9 bases fitting TRBD1. This CDR3 comprises 16 residues. V was clipped by 5 bases and J by 10 bases; unmatched bases: 12. Germline V gives CDR1 LNHDA, CDR2 SQIVND (reference sequence). The DNA for the CDR3 is TGTGCCAGTAGTGTCGAGCGGGACAGGGTTGGATCACCCCTCCACTTT. This gives the protein CASSVERDRVGSPLHF.

This clonotype has ten or more counts. This chain joins TRBV28 and TRBJ2-7; TRBD1 matches at 7 bases. The CDR3 totals 13 residues. Germline V gene sequence: CDR1 MDHEN, CDR2 SYDVKM. With 3 bases clipped from V and 5 bases from J, the junction kept 4 bases outside the gene matches. The CDR3 bases are TGTGCCAGCAGTTTGATACAGGGGAACGAGCAGTACTTC. This codes for CASSLIQGNEQYF.

This clonotype occurred many times. This chain connects TRBV12-3 or TRBV12-4 to TRBJ2-2; D is unresolved. Trimming stripped 5 bases from V and 3 bases from J, with 13 bases between. The CDR3 covers 15 residues. The CDR3 nucleotides read TGTGCCAGCAGTCCTCGCCAGCAGGACACCGGGGAGCTGTTTTTT. Translation gives CASSPRQQDTGELFF.

This clonotype was found a few times. This could be a read error, since a much larger clone is one nucleotide away. The chain couples TRBV5-6 to TRBJ1-1; D remains ambiguous. This CDR3 is built from 12 residues. CDR1 and CDR2 (germline): SGHDT, YYEEEE. The V and J ends lost 6 bases and 4 bases respectively, with 10 bases between them. DNA of the CDR3: TGTGCCAGCACCTGGGGTGGCACTGAAGCTTTCTTT. Translation gives CASTWGGTEAFF.

This clonotype has a count of ten or more. The chain combines TRBV5-1 with TRBJ2-6; a weak D match, TRBD2 (5 bases). The length of the CDR3 is 15 residues. Germline assignment: CDR1 SGHRS and CDR2 YFSETQ. Trimming cost V 3 bases and J 2 bases, with 9 bases left between them. The CDR3 nucleotides read TGCGCCAGCAGCTCCCGGCGGGCTGGGGCCAACGTCCTGACTTTC. Protein product: CASSSRRAGANVLTF. The whole variable domain, remainder taken from reference TRBV5-1 and TRBJ2-6, is KAGVTQTPRYLIKTRGQQVTLSCSPISGHRSVSWYQQTPGQGLQFLFEYFSETQRNKGNFPGRFSGRQFSNSRSEMNVSTLELGDSALYLCASSSRRAGANVLTFGAGSRLTVL.

This clonotype was detected ten times or more. Here the CDR3 DNA reads TGTGCCAGCAGCGGCCGGGACAGGGGAGAAGAGCAGTACTTC. Its protein product is CASSGRDRGEEQYF. This chain joins TRBV6-2 or TRBV6-3 and TRBJ2-7; TRBD1 aligns across 10 bases. Trimming took 6 bases from V and 7 from J; bases not matched to a gene: 9. CDR1 MNHEY and CDR2 SVGEGT come from the germline V gene. The CDR3 covers 14 residues.

This clonotype has a handful of counts. The chain couples TRBV14 to TRBJ2-7; 12 nucleotides agree with TRBD2. V lost 0 bases to trimming and J lost 1 base; unmatched junction nucleotides: 7. The germline gives CDR1 SGHDN, CDR2 FVKESK. The CDR3 is 18 residues long. CDR3 coding DNA: TGTGCCAGCAGCCAAGAGGAGCGACTAGCGGGAGAGTCCTACGAGCAGTACTTC. Protein product: CASSQEERLAGESYEQYF.

A remark on this clonotype: With a much larger clone just one base away, this may be a read error. V gene TRBV12-3 or TRBV12-4 combines with J gene TRBJ2-7, with 7 positions matching TRBD2. The CDR3 loop spans 13 amino acids. The V and J ends lost 4 bases and 5 bases, in that order; junction bases with no gene match: 5. CDR3 residues: CASSSSGNDEQYF. DNA of the CDR3: TGTGCCAGCAGTTCTAGCGGCAACGACGAGCAGTACTTC.

There are a few counts of this clonotype. This rearrangement joins TRBV20-1 to TRBJ2-5; 10 bases match TRBD2. The V gene's germline CDR1 is DFQATT and CDR2 SNEGSKA (reference sequence). CDR3 length: 14 residues. Trimming removed 6 bases from V and 3 bases from J; junction bases left unmatched: 7. The CDR3 loop is CSALPGTSEETQYF. In DNA, the CDR3 is TGCAGTGCCCTCCCGGGGACTAGCGAAGAGACCCAGTACTTC.

This clonotype was seen ten or more times. The chain joins TRBV7-2 to TRBJ2-7; no reliable D call. V lost 3 bases, J lost 1 base, and 16 bases lay in between. The germline V gene encodes CDR1 SGHTA and CDR2 FQGNSA. CDR3 length: 16 residues. CDR3: CASSFLPLISSYEQYF. CDR3 nucleotides: TGTGCCAGCAGCTTTCTACCGTTGATTAGTTCCTACGAGCAGTACTTC.

Comments on this clonotype: At one boundary the junction diverges from the germline segment, which might be a read error. V usage is TRBV18 and J usage is TRBJ1-5; D not resolved. CDR1 KGHSH and CDR2 LQKENI come from the germline V gene. CDR3 length equals 14 residues. The chain's CDR3 is CTSSPAWGNQPQHF. The CDR3 DNA reads TGTACCAGCTCACCAGCGTGGGGCAATCAGCCCCAGCATTTT.

J is TRBJ2-3 and V is TRBV24-1, with D perhaps matching TRBD1 (5 bases). With 7 bases removed from V and 0 bases from J, the gap between germline ends came to 10 bases. From germline, CDR1 is KGHDR and CDR2 SFDVKD. This CDR3 comprises 14 residues. The CDR3 bases are TGTGCCACCAGGGACACGTTTAGCACAGATACGCAGTATTTT. Its protein product is CATRDTFSTDTQYF.

This clonotype was observed at least ten times. The CDR3 DNA sequence: TGTGCCAGCAGTAGGGTAGCGGGAGATCTTCCGAGTGATGAGCAGTTCTTC. Translated: CASSRVAGDLPSDEQFF. The chain links TRBV2 to TRBJ2-1, with TRBD2 matching 9 bases. Germline-derived CDR1 and CDR2 are SNHLY and FYNNEI. The CDR3 sequence is 17 residues long. J lost 8 bases, V lost 5 bases, and 16 bases had no gene match. Variable domain in full (rest from reference TRBV2 and TRBJ2-1): EPEVTQTPSHQVTQMGQEVILRCVPISNHLYFYWYRQILGQKVEFLVSFYNNEISEKSEIFDDQFSVERPDGSNFTLKIRSTKLEDSAMYFCASSRVAGDLPSDEQFFGPGTRLTVL.

The table lists this clonotype with many counts. This chain uses TRBV11-1 with TRBJ2-1; D is perhaps TRBD1 (5 bases). Trimming shortened V by 3 bases and J by 8 bases, and 11 bases separated the two germline ends. The CDR3 length is 13 residues. Germline V gene data show CDR1 as SGHAT and CDR2 as FQDESV (reference sequence). As DNA, the CDR3 is TGTGCCAGCAGCTTCTCCAGGGAACATGAGCAGTTCTTC. As protein: CASSFSREHEQFF.

As regards this clonotype: One junction end does not reproduce the germline sequence, and a read error may be involved. The rearrangement links TRBV9 to TRBJ2-3, with 7 bases fitting TRBD1. The CDR3 extends over 14 amino acids. CDR1 and CDR2 from the germline V gene are SGDLS and YYNGEE. The CDR3 loop reads CASSPNRGSDTQYF. The CDR3 DNA sequence: TGCGCCAGCAGCCCCAACAGGGGCTCAGATACGCAGTATTTT.

Only a few counts were recorded for this clonotype. The chain combines TRBV29-1 with TRBJ2-7; D not certain. Trimming shortened V by 4 bases and J by 6 bases, and 13 bases separated the two germline ends. Looked up from germline, CDR1 is SQVTM and CDR2 is ANQGSEA. The CDR3 has 12 residues. CDR3 protein: CSVGHQSSEQYF. The CDR3 DNA reads as TGCAGCGTTGGTCATCAGTCTTCCGAGCAGTACTTC.

This clonotype was observed a few times. The rearrangement links TRBV5-1 to TRBJ2-5; D perhaps matches TRBD1 (6 bases). V lost 2 bases and J 4 bases, leaving 9 bases between the germline ends. In germline, CDR1 is SGHRS, CDR2 YFSETQ. The CDR3 totals 13 residues. CDR3 sequence reads: CASSFDRLETQYF. Written as DNA, the CDR3 is TGCGCCAGCAGCTTCGACAGGTTAGAGACCCAGTACTTC.

The CDR3 loop reads CATSARGRTEAFF. The CDR3, as DNA: TGTGCCACCAGCGCCAGGGGACGTACTGAAGCTTTCTTT. The gene calls are TRBV15 and TRBJ1-1; tentatively, D is TRBD1 (6 bases). The CDR3 is 13 residues long. Germline V lookup: CDR1 LNHNV, CDR2 YYDKDF (reference sequence). The V end was cut by 5 bases, the J end by 5 bases, with 12 bases between.

This clonotype has a count of ten or more. The rearrangement joins TRBV11-2 to TRBJ2-7, with TRBD1 matching 9 bases. Germline CDR1 SGHAT, CDR2 FQNNGV. This CDR3 comprises 17 residues. V gave up 3 bases and J gave up 2 bases; unmatched junction bases: 11. The CDR3 loop is CASSFDSGTGPTYEQYF. CDR3 DNA: TGTGCCAGCAGCTTCGATTCCGGGACAGGGCCTACCTACGAGCAGTACTTC.

This clonotype was recorded many times. The chain joins TRBV2 to TRBJ2-3; unclear D gene. CDR1 is SNHLY, CDR2 FYNNEI, per germline. Between the trimmed V and J ends, which lost 1 base and 5 bases, there was a span of 4 bases. CDR3 size: 12 residues. As DNA, the CDR3 is TGTGCCAGCAGTGAAGGTGAAGATACGCAGTATTTT. Amino acids: CASSEGEDTQYF.

At least ten counts were recorded for this clonotype. The rearrangement joins TRBV29-1 to TRBJ2-1; 11 bases agree with TRBD2. Germline V gene data show CDR1 as SQVTM and CDR2 as ANQGSEA. V gave up 0 bases and J gave up 4 bases; unmatched junction bases: 14. The CDR3 runs to 19 residues. CDR3 coding DNA: TGCAGCGTTGAAGATCTCTCTAGCGGGAGGATTGTAACTTACAATGAGCAGTTCTTC. It specifies CSVEDLSSGRIVTYNEQFF.

In its sample, this clonotype was seen many times. This sequence joins TRBV7-3 and TRBJ2-2; TRBD1 might be the D (6 bases). V gave up 5 bases and J gave up 6 bases, with 10 bases separating them. The CDR3 is made up of 13 amino acids. Germline V gives CDR1 SGHTA, CDR2 FQGTGA. The CDR3 DNA reads TGTGCCAGCAGCGAACAGGGAGCCGGGGAGCTGTTTTTT. Residues: CASSEQGAGELFF.